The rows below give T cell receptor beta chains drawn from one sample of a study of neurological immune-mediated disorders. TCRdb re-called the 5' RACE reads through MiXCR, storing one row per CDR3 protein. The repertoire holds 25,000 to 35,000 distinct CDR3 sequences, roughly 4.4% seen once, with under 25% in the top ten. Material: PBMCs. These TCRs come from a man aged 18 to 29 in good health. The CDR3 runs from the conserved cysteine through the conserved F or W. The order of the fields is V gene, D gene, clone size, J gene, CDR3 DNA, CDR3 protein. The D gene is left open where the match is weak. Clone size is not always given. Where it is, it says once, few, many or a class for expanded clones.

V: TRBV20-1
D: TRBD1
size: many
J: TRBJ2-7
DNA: TGCAGTGCCCCCGACAGGGGGCGATCCTACGAGCAGTACTTC
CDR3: CSAPDRGRSYEQYF

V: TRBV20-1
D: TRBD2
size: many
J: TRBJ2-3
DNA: TGCAGTGAAGCGGGGGGGCGATCAGATACGCAGTATTTT
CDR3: CSEAGGRSDTQYF

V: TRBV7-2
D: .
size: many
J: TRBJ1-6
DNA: TGTGCCAGCTCATGGGAGGTTCCCCTACGGTATAATTCACCCCTCCACTTT
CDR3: CASSWEVPLRYNSPLHF

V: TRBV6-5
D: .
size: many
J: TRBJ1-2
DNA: TGTGCCAGCAGTTACTCGCCAGGGATGGACTATGGCTACACCTTC
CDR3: CASSYSPGMDYGYTF

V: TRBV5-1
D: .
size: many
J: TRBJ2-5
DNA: TGCGCCAGCAGCTCCGGTATCTGGGAGACCCAGTACTTC
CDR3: CASSSGIWETQYF

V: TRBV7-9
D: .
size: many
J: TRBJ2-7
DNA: TGTGCCAGCAGCCCGTTCGGTGGTTACGAGCAGTACTTC
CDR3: CASSPFGGYEQYF

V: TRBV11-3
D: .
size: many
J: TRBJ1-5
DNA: TGTGCCAGCAGCCGAAAGGAGTATAGCAATCAGCCCCAGCATTTT
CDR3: CASSRKEYSNQPQHF

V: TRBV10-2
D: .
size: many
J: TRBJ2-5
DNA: TGCGCCAGCGGGGGGGGGCACCTGAAGTACCAAGAGACCCAGTACTTC
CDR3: CASGGGHLKYQETQYF

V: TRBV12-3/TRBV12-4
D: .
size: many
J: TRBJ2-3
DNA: TGTGCCAGTTCCTATAGGCAGGGCGGGGATACGCAGTATTTT
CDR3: CASSYRQGGDTQYF

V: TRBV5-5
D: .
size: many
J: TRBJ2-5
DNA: TGTGCCAGCAGCCCTCTAGCTCAGTACCAAGAGACCCAGTACTTC
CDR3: CASSPLAQYQETQYF

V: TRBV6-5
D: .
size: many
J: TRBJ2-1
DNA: TGTGCCAGCAGTTACTCGAATCCCGTAGCGGTCGGGGCCCAAAATGAGCAGTTCTTC
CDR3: CASSYSNPVAVGAQNEQFF

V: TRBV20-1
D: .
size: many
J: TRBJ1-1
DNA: TGCAGTGCTAGAATGACCGGGGCGGCGGCTTTCTTT
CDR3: CSARMTGAAAFF

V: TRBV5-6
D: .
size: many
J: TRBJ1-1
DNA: TGTGCCAGCAGCAAGGACAGAGTCTACACTGAAGCTTTCTTT
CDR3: CASSKDRVYTEAFF

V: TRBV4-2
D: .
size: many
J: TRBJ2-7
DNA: TGTGCCAGCAGCCCAGGGGCTTTCCTTAGGGTCGAGCAGTACTTC
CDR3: CASSPGAFLRVEQYF

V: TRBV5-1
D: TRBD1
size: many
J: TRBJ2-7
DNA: TGCGCCAGCAGCCTCGGGACAGATGACGAGCAGTACTTC
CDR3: CASSLGTDDEQYF

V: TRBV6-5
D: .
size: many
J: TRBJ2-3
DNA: TGTGCCAGCAGTGTGGCCCTCGGGACAGATACGCAGTATTTT
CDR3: CASSVALGTDTQYF

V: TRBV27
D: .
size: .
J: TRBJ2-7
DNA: TGTGCCAGCAGTTTGTCCAGCCTCCACGAGCAGTACTTC
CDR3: CASSLSSLHEQYF

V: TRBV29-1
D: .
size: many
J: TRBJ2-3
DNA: TGCAGCGTAGTTTGGCCCACAGATACGCAGTATTTT
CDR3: CSVVWPTDTQYF

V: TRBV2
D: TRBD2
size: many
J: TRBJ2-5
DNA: TGTGCCAGCTCCCCTAGCGGGGTTAGAGAGACCCAGTACTTC
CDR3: CASSPSGVRETQYF

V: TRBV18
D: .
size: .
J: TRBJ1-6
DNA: TGTGTCGGCTCACCGGGCAGGGCTTCAAATTCACCCCTCCACTTT
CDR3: CVGSPGRASNSPLHF

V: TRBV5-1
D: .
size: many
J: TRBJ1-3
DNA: TGCGCCAGCAGCTCCGCTCTGGGACCTGGAAACACCATATATTTT
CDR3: CASSSALGPGNTIYF

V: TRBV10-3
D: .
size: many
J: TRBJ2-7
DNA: TGTGCCATCAGCGGGGACACCTACGAGCAGTACTTC
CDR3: CAISGDTYEQYF